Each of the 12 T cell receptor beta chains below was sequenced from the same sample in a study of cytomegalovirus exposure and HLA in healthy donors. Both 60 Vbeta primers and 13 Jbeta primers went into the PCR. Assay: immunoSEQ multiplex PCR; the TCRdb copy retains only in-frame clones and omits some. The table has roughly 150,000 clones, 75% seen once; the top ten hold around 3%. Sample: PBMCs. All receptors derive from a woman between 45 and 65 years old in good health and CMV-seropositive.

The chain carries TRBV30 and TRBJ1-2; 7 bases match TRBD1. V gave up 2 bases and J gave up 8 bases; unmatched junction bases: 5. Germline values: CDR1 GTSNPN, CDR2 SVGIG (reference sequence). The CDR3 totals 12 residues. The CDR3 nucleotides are TGTGCCTGGAGTAAGGGGGCGGGGGGCTACACCTTC. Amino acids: CAWSKGAGGYTF.

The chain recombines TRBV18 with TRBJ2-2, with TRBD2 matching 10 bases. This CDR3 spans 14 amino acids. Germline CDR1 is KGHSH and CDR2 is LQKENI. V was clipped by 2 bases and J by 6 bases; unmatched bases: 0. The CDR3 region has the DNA TGTGCCAGCTCACCAGGACTAGCGGCCGGGGAGCTGTTTTTT. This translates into CASSPGLAAGELFF.

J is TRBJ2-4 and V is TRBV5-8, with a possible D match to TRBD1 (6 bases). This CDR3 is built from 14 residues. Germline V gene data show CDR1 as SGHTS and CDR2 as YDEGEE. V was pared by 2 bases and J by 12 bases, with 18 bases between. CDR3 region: CASSFFVTGVSQYF. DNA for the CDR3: TGTGCCAGCAGCTTTTTTGTGACAGGCGTAAGTCAGTACTTC.

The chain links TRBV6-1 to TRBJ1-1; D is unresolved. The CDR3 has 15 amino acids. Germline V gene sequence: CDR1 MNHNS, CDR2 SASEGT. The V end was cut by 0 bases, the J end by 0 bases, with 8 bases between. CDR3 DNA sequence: TGTGCCAGCAGTGAAGCCCGGAGAGTGAACACTGAAGCTTTCTTT. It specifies CASSEARRVNTEAFF.

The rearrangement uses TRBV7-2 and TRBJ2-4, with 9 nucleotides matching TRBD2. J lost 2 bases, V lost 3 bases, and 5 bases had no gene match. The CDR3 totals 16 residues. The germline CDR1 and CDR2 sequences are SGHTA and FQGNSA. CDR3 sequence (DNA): TGTGCCAGCAGCTTTCGCGGGGGGGCAACCAAAAACATTCAGTACTTC. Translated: CASSFRGGATKNIQYF.

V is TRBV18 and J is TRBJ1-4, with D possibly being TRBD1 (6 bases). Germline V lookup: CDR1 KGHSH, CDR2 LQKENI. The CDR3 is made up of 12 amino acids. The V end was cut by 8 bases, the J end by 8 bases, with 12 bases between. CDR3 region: CASRQDHEKLFF. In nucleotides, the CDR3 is TGTGCCAGCCGACAGGACCACGAAAAACTGTTTTTT.

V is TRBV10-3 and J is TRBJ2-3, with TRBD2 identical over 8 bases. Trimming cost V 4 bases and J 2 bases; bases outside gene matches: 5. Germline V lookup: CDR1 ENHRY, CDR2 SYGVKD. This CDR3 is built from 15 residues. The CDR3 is CAISGLAWDTDTQYF. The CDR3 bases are TGTGCCATCAGTGGACTAGCGTGGGACACAGATACGCAGTATTTT.

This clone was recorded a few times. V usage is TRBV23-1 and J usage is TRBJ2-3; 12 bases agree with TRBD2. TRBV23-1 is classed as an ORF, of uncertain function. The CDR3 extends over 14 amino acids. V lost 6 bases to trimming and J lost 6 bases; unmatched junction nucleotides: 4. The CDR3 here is CASSLAGGLDTQYF. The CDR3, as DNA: TGCGCCAGCAGCCTAGCGGGGGGGTTGGATACGCAGTATTTT.

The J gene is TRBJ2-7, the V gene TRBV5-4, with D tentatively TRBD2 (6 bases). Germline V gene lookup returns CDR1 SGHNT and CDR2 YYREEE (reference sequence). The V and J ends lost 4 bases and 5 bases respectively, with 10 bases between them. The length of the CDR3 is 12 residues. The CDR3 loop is CASSRAGNEQYF. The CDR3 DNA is TGTGCCAGCAGCCGCGCGGGAAACGAGCAGTACTTC.

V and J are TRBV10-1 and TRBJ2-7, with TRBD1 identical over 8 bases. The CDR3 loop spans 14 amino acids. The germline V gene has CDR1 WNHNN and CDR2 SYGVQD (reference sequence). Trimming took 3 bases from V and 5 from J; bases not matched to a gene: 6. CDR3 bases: TGCGCCAGCAGTGATCCCTCGGACAGGGACGAGCAGTACTTC. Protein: CASSDPSDRDEQYF.

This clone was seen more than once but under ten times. The CDR3 region is CASSEKGLGAEAFF. The CDR3 DNA reads TGCGCCAGCAGTGAAAAGGGGTTAGGCGCTGAAGCTTTCTTT. The chain uses TRBV10-2 and TRBJ1-1, with TRBD1 as a possible D gene (5 bases). Per the germline V gene, CDR1 is WSHSY and CDR2 is SAAADI. This CDR3 comprises 14 residues. With 3 bases removed from V and 6 bases from J, the gap between germline ends came to 14 bases.

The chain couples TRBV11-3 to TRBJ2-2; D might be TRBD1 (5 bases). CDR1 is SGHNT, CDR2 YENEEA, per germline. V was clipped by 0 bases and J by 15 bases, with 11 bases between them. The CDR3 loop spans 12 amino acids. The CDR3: CASSLDQGMMFF. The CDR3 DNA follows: TGTGCCAGCAGCTTAGATCAGGGTATGATGTTTTTT.